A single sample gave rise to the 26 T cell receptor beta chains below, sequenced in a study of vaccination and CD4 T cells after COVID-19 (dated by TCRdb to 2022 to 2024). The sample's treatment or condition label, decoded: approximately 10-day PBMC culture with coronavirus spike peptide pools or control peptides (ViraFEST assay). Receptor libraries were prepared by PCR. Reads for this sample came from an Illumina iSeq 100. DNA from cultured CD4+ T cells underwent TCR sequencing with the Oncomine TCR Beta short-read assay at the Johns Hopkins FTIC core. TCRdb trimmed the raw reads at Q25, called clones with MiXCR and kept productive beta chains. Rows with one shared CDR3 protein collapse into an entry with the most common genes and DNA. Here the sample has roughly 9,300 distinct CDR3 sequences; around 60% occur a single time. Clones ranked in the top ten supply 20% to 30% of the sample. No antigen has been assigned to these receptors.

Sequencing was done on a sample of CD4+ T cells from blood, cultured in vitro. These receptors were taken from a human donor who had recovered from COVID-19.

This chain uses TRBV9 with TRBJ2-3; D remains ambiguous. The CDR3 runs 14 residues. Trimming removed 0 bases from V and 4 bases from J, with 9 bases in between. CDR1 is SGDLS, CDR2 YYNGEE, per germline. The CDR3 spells CASSVVDSSDTQYF. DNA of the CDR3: TGTGCCAGCAGCGTAGTCGATAGTTCAGATACGCAGTATTTT. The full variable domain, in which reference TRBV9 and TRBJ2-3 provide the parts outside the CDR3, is DSGVTQTPKHLITATGQRVTLRCSPRSGDLSVYWYQQSLDQGLQFLIQYYNGEERAKGNILERFSAQQFPDLHSELNLSSLELGDSALYFCASSVVDSSDTQYFGPGTRLTVL.

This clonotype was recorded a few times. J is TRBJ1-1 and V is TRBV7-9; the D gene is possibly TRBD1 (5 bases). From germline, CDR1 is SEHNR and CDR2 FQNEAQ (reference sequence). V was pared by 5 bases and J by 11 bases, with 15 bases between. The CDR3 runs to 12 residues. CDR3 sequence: CASSNPGRGAFF. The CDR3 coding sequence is TGTGCCAGCAGCAATCCCGGGAGGGGTGCTTTCTTT.

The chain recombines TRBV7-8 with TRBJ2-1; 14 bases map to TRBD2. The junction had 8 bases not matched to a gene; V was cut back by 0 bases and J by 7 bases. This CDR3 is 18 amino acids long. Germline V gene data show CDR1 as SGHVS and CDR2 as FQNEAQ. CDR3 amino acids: CASSLALTSGGALNEQFF. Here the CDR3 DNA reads TGTGCCAGCAGCTTAGCGCTGACTAGCGGGGGGGCCTTGAATGAGCAGTTCTTC.

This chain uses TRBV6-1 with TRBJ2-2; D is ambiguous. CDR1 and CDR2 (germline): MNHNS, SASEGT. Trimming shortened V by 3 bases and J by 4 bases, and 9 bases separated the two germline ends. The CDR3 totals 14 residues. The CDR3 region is CASSDSTVTGELFF. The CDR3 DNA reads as TGTGCCAGCAGTGATAGCACCGTCACCGGGGAGCTGTTTTTT.

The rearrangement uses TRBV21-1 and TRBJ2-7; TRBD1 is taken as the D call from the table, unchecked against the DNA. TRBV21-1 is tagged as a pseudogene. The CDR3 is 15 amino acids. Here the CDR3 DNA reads TGTGCCAGCAGCAAAGCTGGGGGGGCGAGCTACGAGCAGTACTTC. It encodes CASSKAGGASYEQYF.

The CDR3 spells CATSRPLQPQHF. The CDR3 region has the DNA TGTGCCACCAGCAGACCGCTACAGCCCCAGCATTTT. This chain connects TRBV15 to TRBJ1-5; no firm D call. Germline lookup yields CDR1 LNHNV and CDR2 YYDKDF (reference sequence). The ends were cut back, 2 bases at V and 7 bases at J, with 6 bases in the middle. The CDR3 has 12 residues.

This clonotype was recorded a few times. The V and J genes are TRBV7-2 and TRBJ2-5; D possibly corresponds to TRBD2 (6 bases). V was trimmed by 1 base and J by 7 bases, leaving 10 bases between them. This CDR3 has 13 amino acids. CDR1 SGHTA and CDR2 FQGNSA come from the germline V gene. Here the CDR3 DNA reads TGTGCCAGCAGCTTAGAACAGGAGGGGACCCAGTACTTC. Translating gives CASSLEQEGTQYF.

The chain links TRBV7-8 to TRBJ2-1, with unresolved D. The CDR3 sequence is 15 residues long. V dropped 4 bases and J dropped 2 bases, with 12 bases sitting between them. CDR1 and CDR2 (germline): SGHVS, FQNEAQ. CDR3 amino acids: CASSSQASTYNEQFF. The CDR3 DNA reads TGTGCCAGCAGCTCGCAGGCCTCGACCTACAATGAGCAGTTCTTC.

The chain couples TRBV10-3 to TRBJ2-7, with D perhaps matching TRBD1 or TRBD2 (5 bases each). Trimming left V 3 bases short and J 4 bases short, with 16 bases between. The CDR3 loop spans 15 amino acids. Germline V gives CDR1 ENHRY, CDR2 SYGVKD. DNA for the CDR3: TGTGCCATCAGTGAAGGAGTCGGGACGGGATACGAGCAGTACTTC. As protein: CAISEGVGTGYEQYF.

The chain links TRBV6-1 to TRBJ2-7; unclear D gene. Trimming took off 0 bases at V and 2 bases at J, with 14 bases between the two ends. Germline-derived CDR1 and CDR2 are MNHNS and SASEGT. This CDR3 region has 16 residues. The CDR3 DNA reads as TGTGCCAGCAGTGAAGCGGATCCGACGGGCACCTACGAGCAGTACTTC. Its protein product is CASSEADPTGTYEQYF.

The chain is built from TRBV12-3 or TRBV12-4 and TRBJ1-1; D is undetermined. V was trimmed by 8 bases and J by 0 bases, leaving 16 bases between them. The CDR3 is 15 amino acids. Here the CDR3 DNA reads TGTGCCAGCGTTGAGGCAGGCGACGTGAACACTGAAGCTTTCTTT. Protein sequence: CASVEAGDVNTEAFF.

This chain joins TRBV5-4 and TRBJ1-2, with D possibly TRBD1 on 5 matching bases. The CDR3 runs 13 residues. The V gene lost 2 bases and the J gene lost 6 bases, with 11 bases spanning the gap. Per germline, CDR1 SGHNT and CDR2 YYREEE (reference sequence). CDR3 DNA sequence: TGTGCCAGCAGCTTCCAACGGGGGAATGGCTACACCTTC. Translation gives CASSFQRGNGYTF.

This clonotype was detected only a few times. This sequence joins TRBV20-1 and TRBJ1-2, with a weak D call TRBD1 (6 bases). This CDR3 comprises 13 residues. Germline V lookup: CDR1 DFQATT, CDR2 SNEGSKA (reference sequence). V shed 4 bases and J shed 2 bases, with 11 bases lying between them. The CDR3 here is CSANHRVNYGYTF. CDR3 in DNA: TGCAGTGCTAACCACAGGGTAAACTATGGCTACACCTTC.

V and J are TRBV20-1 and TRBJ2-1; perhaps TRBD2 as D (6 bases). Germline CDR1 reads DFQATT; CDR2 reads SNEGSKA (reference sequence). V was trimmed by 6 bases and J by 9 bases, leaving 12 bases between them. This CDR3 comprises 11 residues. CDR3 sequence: CSARTIPEQFF. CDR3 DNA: TGCAGTGCGAGGACTATACCTGAGCAGTTCTTC.

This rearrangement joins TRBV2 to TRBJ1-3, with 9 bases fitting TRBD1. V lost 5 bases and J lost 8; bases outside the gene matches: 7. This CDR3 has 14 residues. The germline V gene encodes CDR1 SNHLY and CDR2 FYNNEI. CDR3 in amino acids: CASSTRTGVHTIYF. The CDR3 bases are TGTGCCAGCAGTACCCGGACAGGGGTGCACACCATATATTTT.

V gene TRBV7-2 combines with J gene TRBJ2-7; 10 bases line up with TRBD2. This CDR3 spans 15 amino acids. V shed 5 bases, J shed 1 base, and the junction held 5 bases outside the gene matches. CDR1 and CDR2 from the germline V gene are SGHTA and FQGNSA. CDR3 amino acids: CASSQTSGRSYEQYF. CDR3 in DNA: TGTGCCAGCAGCCAGACTAGCGGGCGGTCCTACGAGCAGTACTTC.

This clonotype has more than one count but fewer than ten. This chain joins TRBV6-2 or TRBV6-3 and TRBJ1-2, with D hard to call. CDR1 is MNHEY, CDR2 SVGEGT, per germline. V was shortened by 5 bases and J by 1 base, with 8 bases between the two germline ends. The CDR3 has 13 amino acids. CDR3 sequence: CASSPGSNYGYTF. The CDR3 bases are TGTGCCAGCAGTCCCGGGAGTAACTATGGCTACACCTTC.

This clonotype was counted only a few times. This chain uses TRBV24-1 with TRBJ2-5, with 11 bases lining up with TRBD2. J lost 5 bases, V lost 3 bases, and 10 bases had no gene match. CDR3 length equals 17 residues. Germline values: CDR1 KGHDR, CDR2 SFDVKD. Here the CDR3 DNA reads TGTGCCACCAGTGATGTTAGCGGGAGGGCCGATCGCGAGACCCAGTACTTC. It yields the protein CATSDVSGRADRETQYF.

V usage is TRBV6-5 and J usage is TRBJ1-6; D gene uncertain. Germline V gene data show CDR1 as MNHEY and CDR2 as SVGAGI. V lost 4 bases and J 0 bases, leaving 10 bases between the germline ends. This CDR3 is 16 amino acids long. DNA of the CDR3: TGTGCCAGCAGTTGGACCGGTAGCTCCTATAATTCACCCCTCCACTTT. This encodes CASSWTGSSYNSPLHF.

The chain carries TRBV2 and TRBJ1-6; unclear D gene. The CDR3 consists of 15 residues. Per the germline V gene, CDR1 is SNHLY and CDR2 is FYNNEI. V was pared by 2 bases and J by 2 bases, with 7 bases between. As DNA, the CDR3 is TGTGCCAGCAGTGAAACCGGGGCCTATAATTCACCCCTCCACTTT. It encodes CASSETGAYNSPLHF.

CDR3 residues: CSALIWSGVAKNIQYF. CDR3 coding DNA: TGCAGTGCCCTCATATGGAGCGGGGTAGCCAAAAACATTCAGTACTTC. The chain joins TRBV20-1 to TRBJ2-4; 7 positions match TRBD2. The CDR3 has 16 residues. CDR1 and CDR2 (germline): DFQATT, SNEGSKA (reference sequence). The V and J ends lost 6 bases and 0 bases, in that order; junction bases with no gene match: 11.

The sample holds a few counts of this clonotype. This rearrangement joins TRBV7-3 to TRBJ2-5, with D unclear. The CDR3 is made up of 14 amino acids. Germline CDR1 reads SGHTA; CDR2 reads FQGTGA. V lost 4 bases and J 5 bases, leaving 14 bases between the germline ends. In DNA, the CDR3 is TGTGCCAGCAGCTCCGGACGTCTGGGGGAGACCCAGTACTTC. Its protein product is CASSSGRLGETQYF.

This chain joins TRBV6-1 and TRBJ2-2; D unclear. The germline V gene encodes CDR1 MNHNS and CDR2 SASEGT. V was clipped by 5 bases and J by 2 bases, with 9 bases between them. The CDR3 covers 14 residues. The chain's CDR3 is CASSKDGNTGELFF. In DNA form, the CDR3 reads TGTGCCAGCAGTAAGGACGGTAACACCGGGGAGCTGTTTTTT.

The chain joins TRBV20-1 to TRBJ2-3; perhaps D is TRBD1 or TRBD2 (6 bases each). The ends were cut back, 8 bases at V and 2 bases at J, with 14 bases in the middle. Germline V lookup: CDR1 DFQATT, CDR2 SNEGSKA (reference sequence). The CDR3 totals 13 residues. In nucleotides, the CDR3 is TGCAGTCCTCGGGGGCTCCACACAGATACGCAGTATTTT. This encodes CSPRGLHTDTQYF.

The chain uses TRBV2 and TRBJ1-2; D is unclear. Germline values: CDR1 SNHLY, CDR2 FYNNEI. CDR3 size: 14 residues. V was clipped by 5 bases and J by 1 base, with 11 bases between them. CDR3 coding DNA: TGTGCCAGCAGTTTTGGACGGGTTAACTATGGCTACACCTTC. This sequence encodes CASSFGRVNYGYTF.

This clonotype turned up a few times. The DNA of the CDR3 is TGTGCCAGCAGCATTAGGGACTCAAGGGACTACTCACCCCTCCACTTT. This gives the protein CASSIRDSRDYSPLHF. V usage is TRBV7-6 and J usage is TRBJ1-6; possibly TRBD1 for D (5 bases). The V gene's germline CDR1 is SGHVS and CDR2 FNYEAQ. The V end lost 5 bases, the J end lost 10 bases, and 21 bases lay between the germline ends. The CDR3 has 16 amino acids.